A single sample gave rise to the 6 T cell receptor beta chains below, sequenced in a study of OX40 agonist ivuxolimab in advanced cancers. Sequencing was performed with immunoSEQ multiplex PCR; in TCRdb, only in-frame clones are kept and a portion is missing. This table has some 40,000 clones, 80% to 95% appearing once. Sequences were derived from CD4+ or CD8+ T cells sorted from blood, sampled in a trial of the OX40 agonist ivuxolimab. The receptors stem from an adult with an advanced solid tumor such as melanoma, head and neck, liver or kidney cancer.

The chain couples TRBV5-1 to TRBJ2-7; tentative D call: TRBD1 (5 bases). V was pared by 6 bases and J by 0 bases, with 7 bases between. The V gene's germline CDR1 is SGHRS and CDR2 YFSETQ. The CDR3 sequence is 12 residues long. The CDR3 nucleotides read TGCGCCAGCAAGGGGTACTCCTACGAGCAGTACTTC. Translated, it gives CASKGYSYEQYF.

V usage is TRBV19 and J usage is TRBJ1-5, with 8 bases fitting TRBD1. CDR3 length equals 17 residues. The junction had 12 bases not matched to a gene; V was cut back by 5 bases and J by 3 bases. Germline loops: CDR1 LNHDA, CDR2 SQIVND (reference sequence). CDR3 sequence reads: CASSFDLQGGNNQPQHF. CDR3 nucleotide sequence: TGTGCCAGTAGTTTCGACCTACAGGGGGGGAACAATCAGCCCCAGCATTTT.

The rearrangement links TRBV5-1 to TRBJ2-3; 10 nucleotides line up with TRBD2. The V gene end was trimmed by 3 bases and the J gene end by 4 bases; junction bases not matched to a gene: 14. CDR3 length equals 18 residues. The germline CDR1 and CDR2 sequences are SGHRS and YFSETQ. CDR3 nucleotide sequence: TGCGCCAGCAGCTACCCTCCCGGGGCTAGCGGGAGATCAGATACGCAGTATTTT. Its translation is CASSYPPGASGRSDTQYF.

J is TRBJ2-1 and V is TRBV19; 10 positions match TRBD1. The CDR3 loop spans 15 amino acids. V shed 2 bases, J shed 6 bases, and the junction held 4 bases outside the gene matches. Germline V gene lookup returns CDR1 LNHDA and CDR2 SQIVND (reference sequence). The CDR3 DNA reads TGTGCCAGTAGTATATCAGGACAGGGGGGCAATGAGCAGTTCTTC. Translation gives CASSISGQGGNEQFF. Full variable domain (missing parts from reference TRBV19 and TRBJ2-1): DGGITQSPKYLFRKEGQNVTLSCEQNLNHDAMYWYRQDPGQGLRLIYYSQIVNDFQKGDIAEGYSVSREKKESFPLTVTSAQKNPTAFYLCASSISGQGGNEQFFGPGTRLTVL.

The V gene is TRBV19, the J gene TRBJ2-3, with 7 bases aligning to TRBD2. Losses at the gene ends were 4 bases for V and 3 bases for J; bases not matched to a gene: 7. The CDR3 is 15 amino acids. Per germline, CDR1 LNHDA and CDR2 SQIVND (reference sequence). CDR3 residues: CASSRLAEGTDTQYF. CDR3 DNA sequence: TGTGCCAGTAGTAGGCTAGCGGAGGGAACAGATACGCAGTATTTT.

The chain combines TRBV5-1 with TRBJ1-1; D ambiguous. The CDR3 consists of 12 residues. The germline V gene encodes CDR1 SGHRS and CDR2 YFSETQ. V was shortened by 0 bases and J by 5 bases, with 5 bases between the two germline ends. This chain's CDR3 is CASSLDGTEAFF. The CDR3 coding sequence is TGCGCCAGCAGCTTGGACGGGACTGAAGCTTTCTTT.